Listed below are T cell receptor beta chains from one sample, sequenced in a study of glioma-infiltrating T cells after dendritic cell vaccination. This table comes from immunoSEQ multiplex PCR, and its TCRdb copy is limited to in-frame clones, with some not included. Of about 90,000 clones listed, about 85% were seen once; the top ten hold around 3.2%. Sequenced here: blood, sampled before dendritic cell vaccination. These receptors all stem from a human donor with glioblastoma. Each CDR3 is given with its conserved first and last residue. D genes are given only for firm matches.

cdr3_aa: CASSQRTVNTEAFF
d_call: NA
v_call: TRBV4-1

cdr3_aa: CASSLGQGYTEAFF
d_call: TRBD1
v_call: TRBV5-8

cdr3_aa: CASSEGWALVEAFF
d_call: NA
v_call: TRBV2

cdr3_aa: CASSAQSATYNEQFF
d_call: NA
v_call: TRBV7-2

cdr3_aa: CASSVLAGVLNTEAFF
d_call: NA
v_call: TRBV9

cdr3_aa: CASSYGDRRGEKLFF
d_call: NA
v_call: TRBV6-6

cdr3_aa: CASSLDRDQPQHF
d_call: TRBD1
v_call: TRBV5-1

cdr3_aa: CSVSGEYEQYF
d_call: NA
v_call: TRBV29-1

cdr3_aa: CASSLAATTTSTDTQYF
d_call: NA
v_call: TRBV5-1

cdr3_aa: CASSSSGGPQETQYF
d_call: TRBD2
v_call: TRBV7-2

cdr3_aa: CASRRTQGGPYEQYF
d_call: NA
v_call: TRBV6-1